The clone carrying this T cell receptor beta chain has only one observation. Its antigen is not known. The sample belongs to a study of T cell repertoires in cytomegalovirus infection. For the study at large: Matching HLA type and CMV infection were both indicated by public TCR beta signatures.

Trimming cost V 4 bases and J 2 bases; bases outside gene matches: 10. Germline CDR1 and CDR2: MDHEN and SYDVKM. The CDR3 is 17 amino acids. TCRdb re-analysed the reads in MiXCR, keeping a single row per CDR3 protein. The table records about 260,000 distinct CDR3 sequences, 9.1% of them present only once. Overall study results and limits: HLA-C-restricted CMV clonotypes gave the most frequent clonotype in two of eight donors. Summed frequency of shared TCR beta families picked out CMV carriers who also had the relevant HLA.

V and J are TRBV28 and TRBJ2-1; 8 bases map to TRBD2. The sample was PBMCs. This receptor was taken from a human donor in good health (CMV status not recorded). Some clones in this sample may be carry-over from other donors' samples. The CDR3 coding sequence is TGTGCCAGCAGTTCCGCATTTCGGGGGGGGCCCTACAATGAGCAGTTCTTC. Amino acids: CASSSAFRGGPYNEQFF.